The 5 T cell receptor beta chains reported below all come from one sample, sequenced in a study of molecular identifiers for immune sequencing clone quantification. One entry per CDR3 protein, called by TCRdb with MiXCR from the PCR reads. The profile shows around 480,000 distinct CDR3 sequences, about a quarter of them singletons. Sequenced: naive CD8+ T cells from blood, with Jurkat cell RNA spiked in. The sample's subset: FACS-sorted CD8+CD4-CCR7+CD45RA+ naive T cells. These receptors were collected from a human donor in good health. Some libraries in this study had Jurkat cell RNA spiked in.

This clonotype came up a few times. V is TRBV7-2 and J is TRBJ2-1; the D gene is possibly TRBD1 (6 bases). The CDR3 totals 17 residues. Trimming left V 4 bases short and J 1 base short, with 17 bases between. Germline V gives CDR1 SGHTA, CDR2 FQGNSA. CDR3 sequence (DNA): TGTGCCAGCAGCTCCCCCCTGGGGGCCTCTTCCTACAATGAGCAGTTCTTC. Encoded protein: CASSSPLGASSYNEQFF.

This clonotype was counted at least ten times. The chain is built from TRBV27 and TRBJ2-7; D not resolved. The CDR3 spans 13 residues. The germline gives CDR1 MNHEY, CDR2 SMNVEV (reference sequence). The ends were cut back, 5 bases at V and 2 bases at J, with 10 bases in the middle. CDR3 nucleotides: TGTGCCAGCAGTCCGGCCCCCACCTACGAGCAGTACTTC. This codes for CASSPAPTYEQYF.

This clonotype was observed at least ten times. Mismatch with germline at one junction end may stem from a read error. The V call is TRBV7-6, the J call TRBJ2-5, with 7 bases that match TRBD1. The germline V gene has CDR1 SGHVS and CDR2 FNYEAQ. The CDR3 covers 14 residues. The CDR3 protein is CASSLAGGQETQYF. In nucleotides, the CDR3 is TGTGCTAGCAGCTTAGCAGGGGGCCAAGAGACCCAGTACTTC. The full variable domain, rest sourced from reference TRBV7-6 and TRBJ2-5, is GAGVSQSPRYKVTKRGQDVALRCDPISGHVSLYWYRQALGQGPEFLTYFNYEAQQDKSGLPNDRFSAERPEGSISTLTIQRTEQRDSAMYRCASSLAGGQETQYFGPGTRLLVL.

About this clonotype itself: With a much larger clone just one base away, this may be a read error. V and J are TRBV6-2 or TRBV6-3 and TRBJ2-6; tentative D call: TRBD1 (5 bases). CDR1 and CDR2 from the germline V gene are MNHEY and SVGEGT. This CDR3 has 17 residues. The chain's CDR3 is CASSYWAENSGANVLAF. The CDR3 coding sequence is TGTGCCAGCAGTTACTGGGCAGAAAACTCTGGGGCCAACGTCCTGGCTTTC.

The V gene is TRBV27, the J gene TRBJ1-5; TRBD1 is a possible D gene (6 bases). This CDR3 contains 13 residues. CDR1 is MNHEY and CDR2 is SMNVEV in the germline V gene (reference sequence). Trimming took 6 bases from V and 5 from J, leaving 11 bases between them. The DNA of the CDR3 is TGTGCCAGCAGACTCACAGGGTATCAGCCCCAGCATTTT. This sequence encodes CASRLTGYQPQHF.